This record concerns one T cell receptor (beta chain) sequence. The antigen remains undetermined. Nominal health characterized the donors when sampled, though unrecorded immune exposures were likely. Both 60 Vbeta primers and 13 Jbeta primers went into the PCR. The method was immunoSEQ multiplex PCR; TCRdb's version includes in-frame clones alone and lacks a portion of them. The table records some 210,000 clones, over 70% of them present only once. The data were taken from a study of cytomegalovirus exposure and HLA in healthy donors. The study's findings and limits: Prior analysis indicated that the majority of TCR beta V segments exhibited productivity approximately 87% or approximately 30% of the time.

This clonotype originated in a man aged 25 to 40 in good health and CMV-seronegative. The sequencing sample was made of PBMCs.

The CDR3 DNA sequence: TGTGCCAGCAGCTCGATTGAGTTCGAGCAGTACTTC. Protein sequence: CASSSIEFEQYF. This rearrangement joins TRBV5-4 to TRBJ2-7; D remains unclear. The V and J ends lost 3 bases and 6 bases respectively, with 10 bases between them. Germline V gene sequence: CDR1 SGHNT, CDR2 YYREEE (reference sequence). The CDR3 length is 12 residues.